Following are 27 T cell receptor beta chains from one sample sequenced in a study of cytomegalovirus exposure and HLA in healthy donors. Generated by immunoSEQ multiplex PCR, the TCRdb table keeps only in-frame clones and is missing some. The table includes about 78,000 clones, approximately 95% detected once. Material: PBMCs. The receptors shown here come from a young man in good health and CMV-seropositive.

The V gene is TRBV5-4, the J gene TRBJ1-2, with 8 nucleotides matching TRBD1. There are 14 residues in the CDR3. The ends lost 1 base at V and 6 bases at J; junction bases unmatched: 5. Germline V gene sequence: CDR1 SGHNT, CDR2 YYREEE (reference sequence). Here the CDR3 DNA reads TGTGCCAGCAGCTTGATCGGCAGGGGGCATGGCTACACCTTC. Encoded protein: CASSLIGRGHGYTF.

V gene TRBV19 combines with J gene TRBJ1-1, with a weak D call TRBD1 (6 bases). Germline V CDR1 and CDR2: LNHDA, SQIVND (reference sequence). The CDR3 sequence is 15 residues long. V lost 1 base, J lost 1 base, and 10 bases lay in between. CDR3 protein: CASSIGTVQNTEAFF. CDR3 sequence (DNA): TGTGCCAGTAGTATAGGGACAGTACAGAACACTGAAGCTTTCTTT.

The chain recombines TRBV4-1 with TRBJ2-3; TRBD2 matches 8 bases. J lost 4 bases, V lost 3 bases, and 9 bases had no gene match. The CDR3 has 16 amino acids. In germline, CDR1 is MGHRA, CDR2 YSYEKL. The CDR3 is CASSHARGGFADTQYF. The CDR3 DNA reads as TGCGCCAGCAGCCACGCCCGGGGGGGGTTCGCAGATACGCAGTATTTT.

This rearrangement joins TRBV28 to TRBJ1-5; possibly TRBD1 for D (5 bases). Germline CDR1 reads MDHEN; CDR2 reads SYDVKM. Trimming left V 4 bases short and J 6 bases short, with 19 bases between. The CDR3 is 16 amino acids. The chain's CDR3 is CASSSVPLPGGQPQHF. The CDR3 DNA reads as TGTGCCAGCAGTTCAGTACCTCTACCGGGGGGTCAGCCCCAGCATTTT.

The CDR3 reads CASSGGGRVFNGYTF. The CDR3 DNA sequence: TGTGCCAGCAGCGGGGGGGGAAGGGTATTCAATGGCTACACCTTC. V and J are TRBV7-9 and TRBJ1-2, with D possibly being TRBD1 (5 bases). V gave up 5 bases and J gave up 6 bases, with 19 bases separating them. This CDR3 has 15 amino acids. Germline CDR1 is SEHNR and CDR2 is FQNEAQ (reference sequence).

The V gene is TRBV9, the J gene TRBJ2-1; TRBD2 matches at 8 bases. V dropped 0 bases and J dropped 8; count of bases not matched to a gene: 7. Germline V gene sequence: CDR1 SGDLS, CDR2 YYNGEE. This CDR3 spans 15 amino acids. The CDR3 DNA reads as TGTGCCAGCAGCGTAGTAGGGACTAGTCTCGATGAGCAGTTCTTC. Its protein is CASSVVGTSLDEQFF.

V usage is TRBV28 and J usage is TRBJ2-1; the D is unclear. CDR3 length: 16 amino acids. CDR1 is MDHEN, CDR2 SYDVKM, per germline. The ends were cut back, 3 bases at V and 5 bases at J, with 17 bases in the middle. The CDR3 sequence is CASSFLSRVGHNEQFF. The CDR3 region has the DNA TGTGCCAGCAGTTTCCTTTCCCGGGTTGGCCACAATGAGCAGTTCTTC. Based on the CDR3 plus reference TRBV28 and TRBJ2-1, the full variable domain is DVKVTQSSRYLVKRTGEKVFLECVQDMDHENMFWYRQDPGLGLRLIYFSYDVKMKEKGDIPEGYSVSREKKERFSLILESASTNQTSMYLCASSFLSRVGHNEQFFGPGTRLTVL.

The V and J genes are TRBV27 and TRBJ2-7; 13 bases line up with TRBD2. CDR1 MNHEY and CDR2 SMNVEV come from the germline V gene (reference sequence). The V and J ends lost 6 bases and 4 bases, in that order; junction bases with no gene match: 3. There are 14 residues in the CDR3. The CDR3 nucleotides are TGTGCCAGCAGACCGGGACTAGCGGGATACGAGCAGTACTTC. This encodes CASRPGLAGYEQYF.

This chain joins TRBV5-4 and TRBJ2-3; D gene ambiguous. The V and J ends lost 7 bases and 0 bases respectively, with 9 bases between them. This CDR3 spans 13 amino acids. CDR1 is SGHNT, CDR2 YYREEE, per germline (reference sequence). The CDR3 spells CASQDSSTDTQYF. DNA for the CDR3: TGTGCCAGCCAGGATTCTAGCACAGATACGCAGTATTTT.

The rearrangement links TRBV6-4 to TRBJ2-3, with TRBD2 matching 8 bases. J was trimmed by 4 bases and V by 1 base; bases with no gene match: 7. The CDR3 runs to 16 residues. In germline, CDR1 is MRHNA, CDR2 SNTAGT. The CDR3 loop is CASSDYPAGVPDTQYF. DNA for the CDR3: TGTGCCAGCAGTGACTACCCAGCGGGAGTCCCAGATACGCAGTATTTT.

The V call is TRBV29-1, the J call TRBJ2-3; maybe TRBD1 (5 bases). CDR1 SQVTM and CDR2 ANQGSEA come from the germline V gene. The CDR3 sequence is 15 residues long. V gave up 0 bases and J gave up 3 bases, with 13 bases separating them. As DNA, the CDR3 is TGCAGCGTTGAAGATCACCAGGGCAGGACAGATACGCAGTATTTT. Translation gives CSVEDHQGRTDTQYF.

This clone was observed once. V usage is TRBV4-2 and J usage is TRBJ2-1; D is possibly TRBD2 (6 bases). CDR3 length equals 14 residues. Per the germline V gene, CDR1 is LGHNA and CDR2 is YNFKEQ. The V and J ends lost 4 bases and 6 bases respectively, with 13 bases between them. CDR3 sequence: CASSPVGGTNEQFF. DNA for the CDR3: TGTGCCAGCAGCCCCGTGGGCGGGACCAATGAGCAGTTCTTC.

The chain employs TRBV5-1 and TRBJ2-1; D call uncertain. This CDR3 has 15 amino acids. Germline V gene sequence: CDR1 SGHRS, CDR2 YFSETQ. Trimming cost V 1 base and J 0 bases, with 8 bases left between them. As DNA, the CDR3 is TGCGCCAGCAGCTTGAGTGCCAGCTCCTACAATGAGCAGTTCTTC. Translated: CASSLSASSYNEQFF. Complete variable domain (other parts from reference TRBV5-1 and TRBJ2-1): KAGVTQTPRYLIKTRGQQVTLSCSPISGHRSVSWYQQTPGQGLQFLFEYFSETQRNKGNFPGRFSGRQFSNSRSEMNVSTLELGDSALYLCASSLSASSYNEQFFGPGTRLTVL.

This sequence joins TRBV7-9 and TRBJ2-2; D uncertain. The CDR3 runs 14 residues. Trimming took 1 base from V and 3 from J, leaving 6 bases between them. Germline-derived CDR1 and CDR2 are SEHNR and FQNEAQ (reference sequence). Written as DNA, the CDR3 is TGTGCCAGCAGCTTAGATTCGGACACCGGGGAGCTGTTTTTT. It specifies CASSLDSDTGELFF.

The rearrangement joins TRBV19 to TRBJ2-5; D is unclear. Looked up from germline, CDR1 is LNHDA and CDR2 is SQIVND (reference sequence). The CDR3 is made up of 16 amino acids. Trimming stripped 3 bases from V and 2 bases from J, with 16 bases between. The CDR3 coding sequence is TGTGCCAGTAGTATTAAGGAGTACATGTCGCAAGAGACCCAGTACTTC. Protein: CASSIKEYMSQETQYF.

The chain joins TRBV5-1 to TRBJ1-1; perhaps TRBD1 as D (6 bases). The CDR3 is 11 amino acids. Germline V gives CDR1 SGHRS, CDR2 YFSETQ. V gave up 5 bases and J gave up 5 bases, with 7 bases separating them. The CDR3 coding sequence is TGCGCCAGCAGTACAGGGACTGAAGCTTTCTTT. Residues: CASSTGTEAFF.

J is TRBJ2-1 and V is TRBV11-2; D perhaps matches TRBD2 (5 bases). This CDR3 is 11 amino acids long. V dropped 1 base and J dropped 12 bases, with 7 bases sitting between them. In germline, CDR1 is SGHAT, CDR2 FQNNGV. The CDR3 loop is CASSLGGRQFF. Written as DNA, the CDR3 is TGTGCCAGCAGCTTAGGAGGGAGGCAGTTCTTC.

The chain uses TRBV7-2 and TRBJ2-1; 9 bases map to TRBD1. CDR3 size: 15 residues. The V gene end was trimmed by 5 bases and the J gene end by 6 bases; junction bases not matched to a gene: 8. The germline V gene encodes CDR1 SGHTA and CDR2 FQGNSA. The CDR3 loop is CASSPQTGGRNEQFF. DNA of the CDR3: TGTGCCAGCAGCCCCCAGACAGGGGGTCGCAATGAGCAGTTCTTC. Full variable domain (missing parts from reference TRBV7-2 and TRBJ2-1): GAGVSQSPSNKVTEKGKDVELRCDPISGHTALYWYRQSLGQGLEFLIYFQGNSAPDKSGLPSDRFSAERTGGSVSTLTIQRTQQEDSAVYLCASSPQTGGRNEQFFGPGTRLTVL.

V and J are TRBV30 and TRBJ1-2; D remains unclear. From germline, CDR1 is GTSNPN and CDR2 SVGIG (reference sequence). The CDR3 is 12 residues long. With 2 bases removed from V and 2 bases from J, the gap between germline ends came to 6 bases. The CDR3 DNA reads as TGTGCCTGGAGTCCGGGGAACTATGGCTACACCTTC. This sequence encodes CAWSPGNYGYTF.

J is TRBJ1-5 and V is TRBV15; unclear D gene. Trimming pared 5 bases from V and 0 bases from J, leaving 11 bases between. The CDR3 runs to 15 residues. CDR1 is LNHNV, CDR2 YYDKDF, per germline (reference sequence). For the CDR3, the DNA is TGTGCCACCAGCGCGGGCCGGGTTAGCAATCAGCCCCAGCATTTT. Amino acid sequence: CATSAGRVSNQPQHF.

This chain joins TRBV4-2 and TRBJ2-1; 14 nucleotides align to TRBD2. V gave up 4 bases and J gave up 7 bases; unmatched junction bases: 3. Germline assignment: CDR1 LGHNA and CDR2 YNFKEQ. The CDR3 is 15 amino acids. The DNA for the CDR3 is TGTGCCAGCAGCCTCGGGACTAGCGGGAGTAATGAGCAGTTCTTC. Its translation: CASSLGTSGSNEQFF.

This chain joins TRBV27 and TRBJ2-5; TRBD2 might be the D (5 bases). The germline V gene encodes CDR1 MNHEY and CDR2 SMNVEV (reference sequence). The ends were cut back, 8 bases at V and 4 bases at J, with 8 bases in the middle. The CDR3 is 11 residues long. CDR3 sequence: CASGRGETQYF. CDR3 nucleotides: TGTGCCAGCGGGAGAGGAGAGACCCAGTACTTC.

V usage is TRBV6-5 and J usage is TRBJ1-2; D ambiguous. The V gene's germline CDR1 is MNHEY and CDR2 SVGAGI. The CDR3 has 15 amino acids. V was shortened by 0 bases and J by 8 bases, with 16 bases between the two germline ends. CDR3 DNA sequence: TGTGCCAGCAGTTACTCAGAGTGGGAGTACACGGGCTACACCTTC. Encoded protein: CASSYSEWEYTGYTF.

This clone was recorded only once. The chain has TRBV2 and TRBJ1-1, with a weak D call TRBD1 (6 bases). This CDR3 comprises 15 residues. In germline, CDR1 is SNHLY, CDR2 FYNNEI. Trimming pared 2 bases from V and 2 bases from J, leaving 12 bases between. CDR3 nucleotides: TGTGCCAGCAGTGAATGGGTCAGGGGAAACACTGAAGCTTTCTTT. It encodes CASSEWVRGNTEAFF.

V is TRBV30 and J is TRBJ1-1, with D perhaps matching TRBD1 (6 bases). From germline, CDR1 is GTSNPN and CDR2 SVGIG (reference sequence). Trimming stripped 1 base from V and 2 bases from J, with 8 bases between. This CDR3 comprises 13 residues. This CDR3 is CAWSGGPNTEAFF. CDR3 sequence (DNA): TGTGCCTGGAGTGGGGGGCCTAACACTGAAGCTTTCTTT.

The J gene is TRBJ2-5, the V gene TRBV30, with TRBD2 matching 13 bases. Germline CDR1 and CDR2: GTSNPN and SVGIG (reference sequence). V dropped 2 bases and J dropped 7; count of bases not matched to a gene: 4. The CDR3 sequence is 14 residues long. The CDR3 is CAWSRTSGRATQYF. In DNA, the CDR3 is TGTGCCTGGAGTCGAACTAGCGGGAGGGCGACCCAGTACTTC.

V gene TRBV5-4 combines with J gene TRBJ2-3, with 8 bases that match TRBD1. The CDR3 is 15 amino acids. CDR1 is SGHNT and CDR2 is YYREEE in the germline V gene (reference sequence). V gave up 0 bases and J gave up 4 bases; unmatched junction bases: 4. The CDR3 reads CASSLVQGAPDTQYF. Written as DNA, the CDR3 is TGTGCCAGCAGCTTGGTTCAGGGGGCCCCAGATACGCAGTATTTT.